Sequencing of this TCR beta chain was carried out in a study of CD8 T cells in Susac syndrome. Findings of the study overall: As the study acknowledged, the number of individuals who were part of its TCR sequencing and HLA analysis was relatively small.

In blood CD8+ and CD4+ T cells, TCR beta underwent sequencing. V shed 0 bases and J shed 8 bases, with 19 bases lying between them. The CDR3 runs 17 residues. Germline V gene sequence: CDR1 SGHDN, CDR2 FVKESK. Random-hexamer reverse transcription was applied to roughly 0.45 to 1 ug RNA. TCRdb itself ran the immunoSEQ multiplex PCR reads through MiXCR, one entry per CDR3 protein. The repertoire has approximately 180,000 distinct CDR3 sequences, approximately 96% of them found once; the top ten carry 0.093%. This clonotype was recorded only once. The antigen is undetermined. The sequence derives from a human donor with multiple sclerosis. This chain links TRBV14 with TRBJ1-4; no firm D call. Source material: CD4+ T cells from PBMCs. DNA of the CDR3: TGTGCCAGCAGCCAAGAAACCTTGGGGTGGGAGCGGGAAAAACTGTTTTTT. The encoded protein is CASSQETLGWEREKLFF.